This T cell receptor beta chain was obtained from a study of cytomegalovirus exposure and HLA in healthy donors. Researchers ran the PCR with 60 Vbeta and 13 Jbeta primers. Method: immunoSEQ multiplex PCR; TCRdb's copy keeps in-frame clones and lacks some. Of approximately 190,000 clones listed, about 80% are singletons. Comments on this clone: Its matching antigen is unknown.

Findings and caveats of the study: What TCR beta sequences reportedly achieved was accurate prediction of HLA-A and HLA-B alleles in most subjects. Most TCRs appeared rarely, but some public TCRs recurred in many donors. V- and J-gene trimming of TCR beta was linked (in a later analysis) to a missense DCLRE1C variant. The study recorded 160 or so TCR beta chains that were cytomegalovirus-associated.

CDR3 length: 15 amino acids. CDR1 and CDR2 from the germline V gene are MNHNS and SASEGT. V was trimmed by 6 bases and J by 3 bases, leaving 15 bases between them. Sequenced material: PBMCs. The receptor was derived from a woman aged 45-65 years in good health and CMV-seropositive. The chain employs TRBV6-1 and TRBJ2-1, with D possibly being TRBD1 (6 bases). The CDR3 sequence is CASRSTGTNYNEQFF. The CDR3 DNA is TGTGCCAGCAGATCGACCGGGACAAACTACAATGAGCAGTTCTTC.